The entry that follows covers one T cell receptor (beta chain) sequence. Its antigen is as yet unknown. Profiled with immunoSEQ multiplex PCR; TCRdb holds only in-frame clones, not every one. Seen here are some 120,000 clones, around four fifths observed once, and the top ten hold approximately 5%. The data are from a study of a mutant IDH1 vaccine in newly diagnosed glioma. This CDR3 region has 13 residues. Germline V gene sequence: CDR1 SGHTA, CDR2 FQGNSA. V lost 2 bases, J lost 2 bases, and 6 bases lay in between. Time point denoted: week 11, during vaccination. In the vaccine, a single dose held 300 ug of the mutant IDH1 20-mer peptide, along with topical imiquimod.

The source was PBMCs, collected from a glioma patient whose treatment included an IDH1 peptide vaccine. This receptor was obtained from a man in his forties or fifties with glioma. The V and J genes are TRBV7-2 and TRBJ2-5, with D hard to call. The CDR3 DNA reads as TGTGCCAGCAGCTTACGACGTCAAGAGACCCAGTACTTC. Its translation is CASSLRRQETQYF.